The next 10 T cell receptor beta chains were all read from a single sample in a study of CD8 T cells in Susac syndrome. An amount of RNA that ranged from roughly 0.5 to 1 ug was reverse transcribed with random hexamers. TCRdb reanalysed the immunoSEQ multiplex PCR reads using MiXCR and keeps one entry per CDR3 protein. The sample yields around 190,000 distinct CDR3 sequences, approximately 96% seen once. Sequenced: CD8+ T cells from PBMCs. The receptors come from a human donor with multiple sclerosis.

The chain is built from TRBV6-5 and TRBJ1-3; D not resolved. V lost 8 bases, J lost 0 bases, and 8 bases lay in between. This CDR3 spans 13 amino acids. Germline CDR1 reads MNHEY; CDR2 reads SVGAGI. CDR3 coding DNA: TGTGCCAGCTCTGCCGGCTCTGGAAACACCATATATTTT. It specifies CASSAGSGNTIYF.

V gene TRBV20-1 combines with J gene TRBJ2-7; D is perhaps TRBD2 (6 bases). The CDR3 is 15 residues long. Germline loops: CDR1 DFQATT, CDR2 SNEGSKA (reference sequence). Trimming removed 0 bases from V and 3 bases from J, with 15 bases in between. CDR3 amino acids: CSARDWDSGYYEQYF. The CDR3 DNA is TGCAGTGCTAGAGATTGGGATAGCGGATACTACGAGCAGTACTTC.

The CDR3 here is CASSHRGDTEAFF. The CDR3, as DNA: TGTGCCAGTAGTCACAGGGGAGACACTGAAGCTTTCTTT. The chain couples TRBV19 to TRBJ1-1; TRBD1 matches 7 bases. The CDR3 is 13 amino acids. Trimming took 5 bases from V and 3 from J; bases not matched to a gene: 3. CDR1 and CDR2 (germline): LNHDA, SQIVND (reference sequence).

This clonotype was seen once. The gene calls are TRBV13 and TRBJ2-7; 10 positions match TRBD2. The length of the CDR3 is 15 residues. The ends lost 5 bases at V and 0 bases at J; junction bases unmatched: 4. Germline V lookup: CDR1 PRHDT, CDR2 FYEKMQ (reference sequence). The CDR3 region is CASSPGLADSYEQYF. The DNA for the CDR3 is TGTGCCAGCAGCCCAGGACTAGCGGACTCCTACGAGCAGTACTTC.

The table lists this clonotype with a count of one. This chain uses TRBV9 with TRBJ1-5; the D is unclear. Germline loops: CDR1 SGDLS, CDR2 YYNGEE. V shed 0 bases and J shed 0 bases, with 7 bases lying between them. The CDR3 consists of 15 residues. The CDR3 sequence is CASSVDGSSNQPQHF. CDR3 coding DNA: TGTGCCAGCAGCGTAGACGGGTCTAGCAATCAGCCCCAGCATTTT.

CDR3 residues: CASSEYTDTQYF. The CDR3 coding sequence is TGTGCCAGCAGTGAATACACAGATACGCAGTATTTT. This chain connects TRBV25-1 to TRBJ2-3; D is ambiguous. This CDR3 spans 12 amino acids. Trimming took off 0 bases at V and 2 bases at J, with 0 bases between the two ends. CDR1 and CDR2 (germline): MGHDK, SYGVNS.

Here the CDR3 reads CASSDRVEAFF. CDR3 sequence (DNA): TGTGCCAGCAGTGATAGAGTTGAAGCTTTCTTT. The chain combines TRBV2 with TRBJ1-1; D remains unclear. Trimming cost V 3 bases and J 7 bases, with 6 bases left between them. Germline CDR1 SNHLY, CDR2 FYNNEI. The CDR3 has 11 residues.

The V and J genes are TRBV9 and TRBJ2-7; D may match TRBD1 or TRBD2 (7 bases each). The germline CDR1 and CDR2 sequences are SGDLS and YYNGEE. The length of the CDR3 is 14 residues. The ends were cut back, 7 bases at V and 3 bases at J, with 17 bases in the middle. For the CDR3, the DNA is TGTGCCAGCGGGGGAGGGACAGCAGACTACGAGCAGTACTTC. As protein: CASGGGTADYEQYF. The whole variable domain, remainder taken from reference TRBV9 and TRBJ2-7, is DSGVTQTPKHLITATGQRVTLRCSPRSGDLSVYWYQQSLDQGLQFLIQYYNGEERAKGNILERFSAQQFPDLHSELNLSSLELGDSALYFCASGGGTADYEQYFGPGTRLTVT.

The rearrangement uses TRBV20-1 and TRBJ2-1; D gene uncertain. Germline V lookup: CDR1 DFQATT, CDR2 SNEGSKA (reference sequence). Trimming removed 6 bases at V and 8 bases at J, with 17 bases between. The CDR3 sequence is 13 residues long. The CDR3 protein is CSAKWALVDEQFF. CDR3 DNA sequence: TGCAGTGCCAAGTGGGCGTTGGTGGATGAGCAGTTCTTC.

V gene TRBV4-1 combines with J gene TRBJ1-5, with D unresolved. The CDR3 is made up of 14 amino acids. CDR1 MGHRA and CDR2 YSYEKL come from the germline V gene. V was trimmed by 2 bases and J by 2 bases, leaving 7 bases between them. The CDR3 sequence is CASSQTPRNQPQHF. As DNA, the CDR3 is TGCGCCAGCAGCCAAACGCCCCGCAATCAGCCCCAGCATTTT.